This record looks at one T cell receptor (beta chain) sequence and its context. The entry originates in a study of blood T cell repertoires in COVID-19. The wider study: There were acute and convalescent COVID-19 samples, and they came from the United States, Italy and Spain. Sample material is recorded as cDNA or gDNA derived from T cells, B-cell-depleted T cells, or PBMCs.

The authors' processing: Nucleated cell number was recorded as an estimate derived from reference gene primer amplification. The method was immunoSEQ multiplex PCR; TCRdb's version includes in-frame clones alone and lacks a portion of them. D and trimming come from the DNA, and the V and J calls and clone size come from that table. The sample holds over 150,000 clones, approximately 80% seen once. CDR1 and CDR2 from the germline V gene are MNHEY and SVGEGT. There are 14 residues in the CDR3. Trimming left V 4 bases short and J 4 bases short, with 11 bases between. The sequencing input was peripheral blood. The chain links TRBV6-2 or TRBV6-3 to TRBJ1-5; D unclear. The sequence came from a woman aged 60-70 years with acute or convalescent COVID-19. As DNA, the CDR3 is TGTGCCAGCAGTTCCGGCAGCGTGAATCAGCCCCAGCATTTT. This codes for CASSSGSVNQPQHF.